The present T cell receptor beta chain was sequenced within a study of Ad26.COV2.S vaccination and SARS-CoV-2 variants. Documented treatment: approximately 18 received Ad26.COV2.S at low or high dose, single or two shots; five or six received placebo; per-sample allocation not given. Repertoires come from day 63 after the first vaccine or placebo injection. The assay was immunoSEQ multiplex PCR, and TCRdb's table has in-frame clones only and misses some. Of 250,000 or so clones listed, 87% are singletons. The sequencing here drew on peripheral blood, taken in a trial of Ad26.COV2.S vaccine versus placebo. This sequence was found in a person between 18 and 65 years old who received the Ad26.COV2.S COVID-19 vaccine or a placebo.

CDR3 region: CASGDTEAFF. The CDR3 nucleotides are TGTGCCAGCGGGGACACTGAAGCTTTCTTT. The J gene is TRBJ1-1, the V gene TRBV12-3 or TRBV12-4; no definite D call. The CDR3 totals 10 residues. The V and J ends lost 8 bases and 3 bases respectively, with 4 bases between them.